The clone carrying this T cell receptor (beta chain) was recorded many times. What it recognizes is unknown. This sample was included in a study of T cells in Graves' hyperthyroidism and ophthalmopathy. Amplification of TCR beta CDR3 regions used RNA as the template. The HTBI set primed first-round TCR CDR3 RT-PCR. MiXCR was run by TCRdb on the multiplex PCR reads, yielding one entry per CDR3 protein. The data hold 500,000 to 800,000 distinct CDR3 sequences, with about 45% observed a single time. The study's findings and limits: Ophthalmopathy was model-predicted a median approximately 6.4 months pre-onset. Blood also held most thyroid clonotypes expanded beyond 0.001.

This CDR3 region has 14 residues. Germline V gene data show CDR1 as SEHNR and CDR2 as FQNEAQ (reference sequence). V was cut by 4 bases and J by 0 bases, with 7 bases left in between. Not enrolled were patients with uncontrolled infection, other autoimmune disease, pregnancy or lactation. The TCR sequence derives from an adult man with Graves' disease, either hyperthyroidism or ophthalmopathy (not recorded which). This chain connects TRBV7-9 to TRBJ1-5, with D unresolved. Sequencing was performed on peripheral blood or thyroid tissue (not recorded which). CDR3: CASSSPYSNQPQHF. CDR3 nucleotide sequence: TGTGCCAGCAGCTCCCCGTATAGCAATCAGCCCCAGCATTTT.